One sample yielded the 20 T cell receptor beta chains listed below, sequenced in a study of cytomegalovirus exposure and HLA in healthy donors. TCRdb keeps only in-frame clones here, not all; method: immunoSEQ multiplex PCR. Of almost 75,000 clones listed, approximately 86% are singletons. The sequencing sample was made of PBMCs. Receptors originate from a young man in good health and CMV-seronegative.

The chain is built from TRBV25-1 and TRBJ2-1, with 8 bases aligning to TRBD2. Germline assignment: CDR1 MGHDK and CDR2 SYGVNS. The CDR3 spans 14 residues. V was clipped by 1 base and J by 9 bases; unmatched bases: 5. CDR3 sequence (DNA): TGTGCCAGCAGTGAATCGGCGGGGGGATCTGAGCAGTTCTTC. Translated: CASSESAGGSEQFF. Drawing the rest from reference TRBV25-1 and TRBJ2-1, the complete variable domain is EADIYQTPRYLVIGTGKKITLECSQTMGHDKMYWYQQDPGMELHLIHYSYGVNSTEKGDLSSESTVSRIRTEHFPLTLESARPSHTSQYLCASSESAGGSEQFFGPGTRLTVL.

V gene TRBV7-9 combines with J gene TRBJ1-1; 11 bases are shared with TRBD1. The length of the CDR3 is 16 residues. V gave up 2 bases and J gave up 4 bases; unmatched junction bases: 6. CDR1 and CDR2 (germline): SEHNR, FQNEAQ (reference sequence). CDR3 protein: CASSLSDRGRGTEAFF. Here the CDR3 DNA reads TGTGCCAGCAGCTTATCGGACAGGGGGCGGGGCACTGAAGCTTTCTTT.

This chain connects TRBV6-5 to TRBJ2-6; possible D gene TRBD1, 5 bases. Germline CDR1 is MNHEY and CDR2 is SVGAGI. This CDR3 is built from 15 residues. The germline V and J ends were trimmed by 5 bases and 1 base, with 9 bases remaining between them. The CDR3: CASSGQVSGANVLTF. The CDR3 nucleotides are TGTGCCAGCAGTGGACAAGTATCTGGGGCCAACGTCCTGACTTTC.

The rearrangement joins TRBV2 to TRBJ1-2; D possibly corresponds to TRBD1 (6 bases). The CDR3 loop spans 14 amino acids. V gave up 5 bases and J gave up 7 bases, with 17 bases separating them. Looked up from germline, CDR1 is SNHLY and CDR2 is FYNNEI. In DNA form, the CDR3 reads TGTGCCAGCAGTAAAACAGGGAGGGAGACTGGCTACACCTTC. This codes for CASSKTGRETGYTF.

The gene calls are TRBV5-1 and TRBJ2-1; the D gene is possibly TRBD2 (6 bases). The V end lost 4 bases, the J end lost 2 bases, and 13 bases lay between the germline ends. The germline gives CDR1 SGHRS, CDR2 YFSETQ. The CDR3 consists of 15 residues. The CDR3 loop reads CASSPGGAPYNEQFF. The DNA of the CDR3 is TGCGCCAGCAGCCCTGGCGGGGCCCCCTACAATGAGCAGTTCTTC.

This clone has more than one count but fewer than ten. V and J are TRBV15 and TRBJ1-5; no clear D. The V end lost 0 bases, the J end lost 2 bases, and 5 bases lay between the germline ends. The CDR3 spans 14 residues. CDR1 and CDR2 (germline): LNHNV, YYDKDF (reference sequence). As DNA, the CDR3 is TGTGCCACCAGCAGAGAAACGGGCAATCAGCCCCAGCATTTT. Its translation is CATSRETGNQPQHF.

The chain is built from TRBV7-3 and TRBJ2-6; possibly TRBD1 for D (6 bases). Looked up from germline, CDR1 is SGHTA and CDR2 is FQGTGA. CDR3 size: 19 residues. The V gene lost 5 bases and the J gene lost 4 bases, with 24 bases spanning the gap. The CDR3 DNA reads TGTGCCAGCAGCCCCAGGGGACCTCGTTCAAGCTCCGGGGCCAACGTCCTGACTTTC. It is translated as CASSPRGPRSSSGANVLTF.

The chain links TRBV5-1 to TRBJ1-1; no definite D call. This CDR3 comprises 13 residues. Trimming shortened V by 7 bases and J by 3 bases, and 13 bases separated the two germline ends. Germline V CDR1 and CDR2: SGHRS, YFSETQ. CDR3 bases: TGCGCCAGCGCCGAGCCTTCCCACACTGAAGCTTTCTTT. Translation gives CASAEPSHTEAFF.

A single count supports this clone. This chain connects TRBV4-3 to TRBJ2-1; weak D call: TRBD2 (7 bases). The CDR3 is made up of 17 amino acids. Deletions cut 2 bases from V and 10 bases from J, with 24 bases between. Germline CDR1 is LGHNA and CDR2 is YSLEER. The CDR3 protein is CASSQTAGATGPQEQFF. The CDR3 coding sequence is TGCGCCAGCAGCCAAACTGCGGGGGCGACAGGACCACAAGAGCAGTTCTTC.

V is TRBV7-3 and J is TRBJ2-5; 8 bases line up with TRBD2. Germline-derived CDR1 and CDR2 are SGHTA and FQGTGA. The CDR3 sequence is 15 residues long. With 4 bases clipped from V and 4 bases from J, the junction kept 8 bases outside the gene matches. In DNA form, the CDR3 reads TGTGCCAGCAGCTCCGGGGGGGCGAGCGGAGAGACCCAGTACTTC. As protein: CASSSGGASGETQYF.

CDR3 loop: CASSFGTGYSYEQYV. Here the CDR3 DNA reads TGTGCCAGCAGCTTCGGGACAGGTTATTCCTACGAGCAGTACGTC. The V and J genes are TRBV11-2 and TRBJ2-7, with 8 positions matching TRBD1. Trimming removed 3 bases from V and 1 base from J; junction bases left unmatched: 5. CDR1 and CDR2 (germline): SGHAT, FQNNGV. CDR3 size: 15 residues.

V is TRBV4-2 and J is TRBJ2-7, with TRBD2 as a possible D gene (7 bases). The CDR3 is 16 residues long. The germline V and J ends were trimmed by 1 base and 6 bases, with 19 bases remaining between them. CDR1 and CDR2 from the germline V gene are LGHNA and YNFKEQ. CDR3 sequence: CASSQGDGGGHFEQYF. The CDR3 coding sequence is TGTGCCAGCAGCCAAGGGGATGGCGGGGGCCACTTCGAGCAGTACTTC.

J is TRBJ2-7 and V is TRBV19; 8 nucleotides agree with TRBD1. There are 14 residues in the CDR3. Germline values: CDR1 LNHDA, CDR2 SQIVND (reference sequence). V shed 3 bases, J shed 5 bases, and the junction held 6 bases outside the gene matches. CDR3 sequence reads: CASSMPGQGDEQYF. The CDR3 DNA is TGTGCCAGTAGTATGCCCGGACAGGGTGACGAGCAGTACTTC.

CDR3 DNA sequence: TGCGCCAGCAGCTTGGACGTGACAGGGGGGTATGATACGCAGTATTTT. Its translation is CASSLDVTGGYDTQYF. The V gene is TRBV5-1, the J gene TRBJ2-3; TRBD1 matches at 9 bases. The CDR3 has 16 residues. Per the germline V gene, CDR1 is SGHRS and CDR2 is YFSETQ. Trimming took 0 bases from V and 6 from J; bases not matched to a gene: 8.

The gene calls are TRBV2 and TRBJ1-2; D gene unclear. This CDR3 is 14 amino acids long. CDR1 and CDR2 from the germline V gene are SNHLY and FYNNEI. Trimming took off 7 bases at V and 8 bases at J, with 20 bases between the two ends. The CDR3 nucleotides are TGTGCCAGCATCCGGGAGCTATTATTGGGGGGCTACACCTTC. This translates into CASIRELLLGGYTF.

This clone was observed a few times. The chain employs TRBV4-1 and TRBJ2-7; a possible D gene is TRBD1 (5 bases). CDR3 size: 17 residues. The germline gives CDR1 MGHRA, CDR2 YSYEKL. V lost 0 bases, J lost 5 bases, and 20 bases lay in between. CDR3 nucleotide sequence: TGCGCCAGCAGCCAAGATCCCCTCTCGACAGTAGTGGACGAGCAGTACTTC. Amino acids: CASSQDPLSTVVDEQYF.

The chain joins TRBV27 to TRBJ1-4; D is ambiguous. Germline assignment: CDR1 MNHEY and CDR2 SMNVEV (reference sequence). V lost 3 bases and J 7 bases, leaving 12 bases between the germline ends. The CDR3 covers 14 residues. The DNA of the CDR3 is TGTGCCAGCAGTTTTTCCGGGTTGGGTGAAAAACTGTTTTTT. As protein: CASSFSGLGEKLFF.

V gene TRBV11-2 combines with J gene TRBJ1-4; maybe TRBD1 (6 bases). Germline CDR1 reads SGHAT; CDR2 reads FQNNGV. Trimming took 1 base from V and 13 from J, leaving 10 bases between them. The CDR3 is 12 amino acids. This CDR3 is CASSLVTGRLFF. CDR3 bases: TGTGCCAGCAGCTTAGTAACAGGGAGACTGTTTTTT.

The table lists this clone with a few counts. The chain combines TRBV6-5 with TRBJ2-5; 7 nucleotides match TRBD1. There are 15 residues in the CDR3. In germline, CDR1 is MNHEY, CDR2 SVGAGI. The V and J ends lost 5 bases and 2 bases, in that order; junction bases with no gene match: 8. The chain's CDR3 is CASSPHPQGQETQYF. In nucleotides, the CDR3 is TGTGCCAGCAGTCCGCATCCACAGGGGCAAGAGACCCAGTACTTC.

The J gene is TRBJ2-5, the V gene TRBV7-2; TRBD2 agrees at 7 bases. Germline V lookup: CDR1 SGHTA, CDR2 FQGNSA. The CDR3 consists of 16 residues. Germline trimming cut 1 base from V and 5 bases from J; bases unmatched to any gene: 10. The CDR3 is CASSLGLGRALETQYF. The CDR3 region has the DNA TGTGCCAGCAGCTTAGGCTTAGGGAGGGCTCTGGAGACCCAGTACTTC.